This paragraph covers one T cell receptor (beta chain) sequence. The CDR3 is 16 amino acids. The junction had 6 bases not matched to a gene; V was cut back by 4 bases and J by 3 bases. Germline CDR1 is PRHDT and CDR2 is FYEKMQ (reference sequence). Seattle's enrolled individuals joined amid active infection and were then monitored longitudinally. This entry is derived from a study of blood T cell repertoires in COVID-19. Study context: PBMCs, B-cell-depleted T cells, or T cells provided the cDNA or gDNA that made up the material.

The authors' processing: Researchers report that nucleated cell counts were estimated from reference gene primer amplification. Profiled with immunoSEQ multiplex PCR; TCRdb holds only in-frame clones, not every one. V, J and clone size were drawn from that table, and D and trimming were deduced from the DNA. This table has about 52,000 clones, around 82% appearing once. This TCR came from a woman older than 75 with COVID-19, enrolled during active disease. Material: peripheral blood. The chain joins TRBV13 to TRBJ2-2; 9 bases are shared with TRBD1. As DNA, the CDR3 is TGTGCCAGCAGCTCCACAGGGGGCTCGTACACCGGGGAGCTGTTTTTT. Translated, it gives CASSSTGGSYTGELFF.